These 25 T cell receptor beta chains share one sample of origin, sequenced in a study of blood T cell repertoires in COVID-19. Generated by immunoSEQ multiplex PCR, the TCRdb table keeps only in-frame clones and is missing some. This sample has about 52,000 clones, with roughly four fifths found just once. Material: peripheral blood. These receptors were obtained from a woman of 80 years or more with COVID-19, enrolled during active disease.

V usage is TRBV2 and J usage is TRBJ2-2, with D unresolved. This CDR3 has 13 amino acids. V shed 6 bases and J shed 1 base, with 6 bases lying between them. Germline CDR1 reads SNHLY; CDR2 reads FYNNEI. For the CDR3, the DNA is TGTGCCAGCAGGCGAGAGAACACCGGGGAGCTGTTTTTT. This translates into CASRRENTGELFF.

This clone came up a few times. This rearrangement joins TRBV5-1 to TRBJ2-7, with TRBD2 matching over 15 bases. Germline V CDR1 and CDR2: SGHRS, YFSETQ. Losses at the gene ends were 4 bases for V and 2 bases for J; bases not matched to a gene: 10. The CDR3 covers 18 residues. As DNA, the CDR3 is TGCGCCAGCAGCACTCAGGGACTAGCGGGAGGACTCGCCTACGAGCAGTACTTC. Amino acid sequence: CASSTQGLAGGLAYEQYF. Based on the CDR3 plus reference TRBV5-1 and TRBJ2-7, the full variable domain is KAGVTQTPRYLIKTRGQQVTLSCSPISGHRSVSWYQQTPGQGLQFLFEYFSETQRNKGNFPGRFSGRQFSNSRSEMNVSTLELGDSALYLCASSTQGLAGGLAYEQYFGPGTRLTVT.

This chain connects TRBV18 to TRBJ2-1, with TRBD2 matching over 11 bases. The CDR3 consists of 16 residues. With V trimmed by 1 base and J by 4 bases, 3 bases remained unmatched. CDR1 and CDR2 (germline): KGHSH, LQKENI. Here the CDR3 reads CASSPLTSGTYNEQFF. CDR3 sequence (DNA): TGTGCCAGCTCACCACTGACTAGCGGGACGTACAATGAGCAGTTCTTC.

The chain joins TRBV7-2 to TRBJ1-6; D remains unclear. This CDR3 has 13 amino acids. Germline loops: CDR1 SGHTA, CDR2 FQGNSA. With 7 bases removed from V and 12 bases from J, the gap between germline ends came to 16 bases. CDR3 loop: CASTTGTSLPLHF. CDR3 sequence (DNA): TGTGCCAGCACGACTGGTACCAGCCTACCCCTCCACTTT.

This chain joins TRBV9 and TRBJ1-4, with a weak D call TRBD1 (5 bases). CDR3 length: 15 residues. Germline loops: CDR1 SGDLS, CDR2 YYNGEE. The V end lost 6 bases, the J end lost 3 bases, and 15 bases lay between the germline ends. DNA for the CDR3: TGTGCCAGCACCTGGCGGGACCTTCCTAATGAAAAACTGTTTTTT. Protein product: CASTWRDLPNEKLFF.

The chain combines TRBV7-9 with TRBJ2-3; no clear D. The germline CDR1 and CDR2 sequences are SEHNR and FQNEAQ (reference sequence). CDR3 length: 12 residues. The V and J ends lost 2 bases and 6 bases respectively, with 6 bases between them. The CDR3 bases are TGTGCCAGCAGCTTATCGCGGGATACGCAGTATTTT. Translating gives CASSLSRDTQYF. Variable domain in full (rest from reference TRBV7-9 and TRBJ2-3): DTGVSQNPRHKITKRGQNVTFRCDPISEHNRLYWYRQTLGQGPEFLTYFQNEAQLEKSRLLSDRFSAERPKGSFSTLEIQRTEQGDSAMYLCASSLSRDTQYFGPGTRLTVL.

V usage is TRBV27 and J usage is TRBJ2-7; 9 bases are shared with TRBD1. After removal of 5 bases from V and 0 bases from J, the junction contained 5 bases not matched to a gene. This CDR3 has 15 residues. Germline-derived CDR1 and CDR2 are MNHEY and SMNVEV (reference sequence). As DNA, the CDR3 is TGTGCCAGCAGTAGGGACAGGGCGTTCTCCTACGAGCAGTACTTC. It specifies CASSRDRAFSYEQYF.

CDR3 protein: CASSLENRADYGYTF. CDR3 nucleotide sequence: TGTGCCAGCAGCTTAGAAAACAGGGCGGACTATGGCTACACCTTC. The chain employs TRBV11-2 and TRBJ1-2; weak D call: TRBD1 (6 bases). Per germline, CDR1 SGHAT and CDR2 FQNNGV. V shed 0 bases and J shed 3 bases, with 11 bases lying between them. This CDR3 spans 15 amino acids.

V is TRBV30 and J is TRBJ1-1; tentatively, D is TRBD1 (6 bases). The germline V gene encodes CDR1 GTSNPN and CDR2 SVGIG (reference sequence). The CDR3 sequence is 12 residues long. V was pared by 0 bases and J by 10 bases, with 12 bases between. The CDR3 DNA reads TGTGCCTGGAGTGTGTCGTCCAGGGGAGCTTTCTTT. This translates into CAWSVSSRGAFF.

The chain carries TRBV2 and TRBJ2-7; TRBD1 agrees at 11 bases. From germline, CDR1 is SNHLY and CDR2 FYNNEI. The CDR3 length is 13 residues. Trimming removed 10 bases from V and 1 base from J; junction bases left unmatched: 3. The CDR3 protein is CATGTGGSYEQYF. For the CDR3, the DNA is TGTGCCACCGGGACAGGGGGTTCCTACGAGCAGTACTTC.

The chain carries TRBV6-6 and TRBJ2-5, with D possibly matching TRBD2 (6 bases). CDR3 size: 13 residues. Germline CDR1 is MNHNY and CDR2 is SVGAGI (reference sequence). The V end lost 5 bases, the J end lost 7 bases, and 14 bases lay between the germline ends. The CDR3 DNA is TGTGCCAGCAGTAACGGACTACTCGGGACCCAGTACTTC. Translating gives CASSNGLLGTQYF.

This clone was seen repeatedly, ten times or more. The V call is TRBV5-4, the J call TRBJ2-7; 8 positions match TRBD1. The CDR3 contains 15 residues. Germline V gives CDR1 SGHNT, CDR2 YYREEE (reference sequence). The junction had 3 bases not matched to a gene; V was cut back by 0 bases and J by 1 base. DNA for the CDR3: TGTGCCAGCAGCTTGGCCAGGGGGCTTTCCTACGAGCAGTACTTC. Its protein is CASSLARGLSYEQYF.

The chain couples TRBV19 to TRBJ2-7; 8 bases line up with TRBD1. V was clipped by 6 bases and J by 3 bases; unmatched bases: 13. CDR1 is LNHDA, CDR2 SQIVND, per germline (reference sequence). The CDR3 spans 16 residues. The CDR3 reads CASSSIGQGVRYEQYF. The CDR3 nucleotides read TGTGCCAGTAGCAGTATCGGACAGGGTGTTCGCTACGAGCAGTACTTC.

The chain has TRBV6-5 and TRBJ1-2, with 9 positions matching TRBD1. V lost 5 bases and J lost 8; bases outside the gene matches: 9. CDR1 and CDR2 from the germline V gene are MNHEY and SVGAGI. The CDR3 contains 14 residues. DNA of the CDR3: TGTGCCAGCAGTCGTAACAGGGGGCGAGAAGGCTACACCTTC. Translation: CASSRNRGREGYTF.

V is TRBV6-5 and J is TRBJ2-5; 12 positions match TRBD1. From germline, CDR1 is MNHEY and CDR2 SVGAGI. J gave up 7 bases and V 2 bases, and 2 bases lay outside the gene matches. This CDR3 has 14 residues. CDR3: CASSYPGQGATQYF. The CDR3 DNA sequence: TGTGCCAGCAGTTACCCGGGACAGGGGGCGACCCAGTACTTC.

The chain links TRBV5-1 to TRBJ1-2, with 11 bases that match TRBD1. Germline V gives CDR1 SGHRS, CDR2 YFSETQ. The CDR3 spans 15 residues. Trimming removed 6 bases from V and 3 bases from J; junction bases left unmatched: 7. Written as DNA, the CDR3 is TGCGCCAGCACCATCGGGACAGGGGGATACTATGGCTACACCTTC. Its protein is CASTIGTGGYYGYTF. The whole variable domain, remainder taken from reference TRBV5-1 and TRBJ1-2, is KAGVTQTPRYLIKTRGQQVTLSCSPISGHRSVSWYQQTPGQGLQFLFEYFSETQRNKGNFPGRFSGRQFSNSRSEMNVSTLELGDSALYLCASTIGTGGYYGYTFGSGTRLTVV.

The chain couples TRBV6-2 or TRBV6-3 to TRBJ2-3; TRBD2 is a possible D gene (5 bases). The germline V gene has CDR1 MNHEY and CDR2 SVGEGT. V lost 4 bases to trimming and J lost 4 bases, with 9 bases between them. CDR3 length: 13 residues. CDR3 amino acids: CASSFARADTQYF. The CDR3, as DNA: TGTGCCAGCAGTTTCGCGAGGGCAGATACGCAGTATTTT.

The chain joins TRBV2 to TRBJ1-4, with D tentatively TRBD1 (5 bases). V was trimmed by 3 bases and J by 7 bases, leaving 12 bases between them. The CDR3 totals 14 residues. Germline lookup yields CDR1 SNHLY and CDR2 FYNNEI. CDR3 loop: CASSDSGVGEKLFF. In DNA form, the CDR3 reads TGTGCCAGCAGTGATTCGGGGGTGGGTGAAAAACTGTTTTTT.

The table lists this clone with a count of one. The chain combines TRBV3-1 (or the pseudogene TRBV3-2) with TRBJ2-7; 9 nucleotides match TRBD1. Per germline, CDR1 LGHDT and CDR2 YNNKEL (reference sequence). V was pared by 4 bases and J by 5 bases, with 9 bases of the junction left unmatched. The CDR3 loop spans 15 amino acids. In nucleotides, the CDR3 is TGTGCCAGCAGCCGGGGAGGGGACAGGGTCAACGAGCAGTACTTC. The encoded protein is CASSRGGDRVNEQYF.

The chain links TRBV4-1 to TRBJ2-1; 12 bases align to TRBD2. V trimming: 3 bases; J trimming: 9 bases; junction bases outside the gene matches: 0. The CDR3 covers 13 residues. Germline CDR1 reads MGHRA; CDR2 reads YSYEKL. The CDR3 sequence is CASSQGLAGEQFF. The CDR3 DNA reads TGCGCCAGCAGCCAGGGACTAGCGGGTGAGCAGTTCTTC.

The CDR3 DNA is TGTGCCAGCAGTAACGGACTAGGCCCTCGCCCGACCCAGTACTTC. It is translated as CASSNGLGPRPTQYF. This chain connects TRBV6-5 to TRBJ2-5; 7 bases are a match to TRBD2. Germline values: CDR1 MNHEY, CDR2 SVGAGI. The CDR3 has 15 amino acids. V shed 5 bases, J shed 7 bases, and the junction held 13 bases outside the gene matches.

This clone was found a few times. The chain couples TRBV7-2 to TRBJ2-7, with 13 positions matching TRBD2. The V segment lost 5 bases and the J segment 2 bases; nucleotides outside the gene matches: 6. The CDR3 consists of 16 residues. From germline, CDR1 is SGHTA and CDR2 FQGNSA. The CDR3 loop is CASSPRTSGRTYEQYF. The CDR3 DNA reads TGTGCCAGCAGCCCAAGGACTAGCGGGAGAACCTACGAGCAGTACTTC.

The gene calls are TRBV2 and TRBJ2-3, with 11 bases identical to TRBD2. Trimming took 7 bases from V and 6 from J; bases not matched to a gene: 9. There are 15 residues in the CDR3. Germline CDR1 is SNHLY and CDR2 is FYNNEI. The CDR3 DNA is TGTGCCAGCATCCCAGGTACTAGCGGGAGCGATACGCAGTATTTT. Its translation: CASIPGTSGSDTQYF.

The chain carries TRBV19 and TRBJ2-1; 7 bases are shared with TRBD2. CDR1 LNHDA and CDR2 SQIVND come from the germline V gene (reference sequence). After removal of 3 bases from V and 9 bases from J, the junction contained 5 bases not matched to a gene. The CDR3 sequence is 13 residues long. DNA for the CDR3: TGTGCCAGTAGTATGGGGGAGGGCGGTGAGCAGTTCTTC. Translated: CASSMGEGGEQFF.

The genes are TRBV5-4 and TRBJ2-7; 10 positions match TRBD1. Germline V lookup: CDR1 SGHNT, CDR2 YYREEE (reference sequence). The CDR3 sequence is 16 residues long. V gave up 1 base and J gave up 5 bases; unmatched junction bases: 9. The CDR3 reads CASSLNPTGGFNEQYF. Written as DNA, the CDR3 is TGTGCCAGCAGCTTGAACCCGACAGGGGGCTTCAACGAGCAGTACTTC.